Each of the 11 T cell receptor beta chains below was sequenced from the same sample in a study of CD8+CD57+ T cells in acquired aplastic anemia. Only patients with CD8+CD57+ cell expansion on flow cytometry were chosen for sequencing. TCR beta VDJ combinations and CDR3 sequences were profiled from genomic DNA. Via MiXCR, TCRdb re-called the reads, giving one row per CDR3 protein. The profile shows around 200,000 distinct CDR3 sequences, around 50% of them singletons. The sequenced sample was sorted CD4+, CD8+, or CD8+CD57+ T cells (not recorded which) from PBMCs. Source of these receptors: a human donor with aplastic anemia.

The rearrangement uses TRBV5-1 and TRBJ2-7; D is possibly TRBD2 (6 bases). The CDR3 is 14 amino acids. Trimming removed 0 bases from V and 6 bases from J, with 13 bases in between. In germline, CDR1 is SGHRS, CDR2 YFSETQ. This chain's CDR3 is CASSLAGAEGEQYF. For the CDR3, the DNA is TGCGCCAGCAGCTTGGCCGGGGCGGAGGGCGAGCAGTACTTC.

This clonotype was seen ten or more times. The chain is built from TRBV5-8 and TRBJ2-5; TRBD2 matches at 9 bases. Per the germline V gene, CDR1 is SGHTS and CDR2 is YDEGEE. V gave up 9 bases and J gave up 5 bases; unmatched junction bases: 11. There are 14 residues in the CDR3. The CDR3, as DNA: TGTGCCATTAATGGAGGCGGGGGGGCCGAGACCCAGTACTTC. It is translated as CAINGGGGAETQYF.

The table lists this clonotype with a few counts. An end of the junction does not agree with germline; a read error may underlie this. The rearrangement uses TRBV7-7 and TRBJ2-3; the D gene is possibly TRBD1 (5 bases). Germline lookup yields CDR1 SSHAT and CDR2 FNYEAQ (reference sequence). The CDR3 covers 14 residues. DNA of the CDR3: TGTGCTAGCAGCTTAGGGGCAGGGTCAGATACGCAGTATTTT. It codes for CASSLGAGSDTQYF.

This clonotype was recorded at least ten times. The chain carries TRBV15 and TRBJ1-6, with D uncertain. CDR1 LNHNV and CDR2 YYDKDF come from the germline V gene (reference sequence). V was clipped by 5 bases and J by 9 bases, with 11 bases between them. CDR3 length: 13 amino acids. CDR3 region: CATSRGLSSPLHF. CDR3 sequence (DNA): TGTGCCACCAGCCGAGGGTTAAGTTCACCCCTCCACTTT.

Of note for this clonotype: A junction boundary mismatches the germline segment, possibly from a read error. The gene calls are TRBV24-1 and TRBJ1-6; 7 nucleotides match TRBD1. The CDR3 loop spans 18 amino acids. Looked up from germline, CDR1 is KGHDR and CDR2 is SFDVKD. The chain's CDR3 is CASSEGGRGISYNSPLHF. The DNA of the CDR3 is TGTGCCAGCAGTGAAGGGGGCAGGGGGATCTCCTATAATTCACCCCTCCACTTT.

This clonotype was counted ten times or more. The CDR3 DNA sequence: TGTGCCAGCAGTGAAGACACACTGTATAGCAATCAGCCCCAGCATTTT. As protein: CASSEDTLYSNQPQHF. This chain connects TRBV6-1 to TRBJ1-5, with D unclear. The CDR3 loop spans 16 amino acids. V was shortened by 1 base and J by 0 bases, with 10 bases between the two germline ends. Germline V gives CDR1 MNHNS, CDR2 SASEGT.

This clonotype was counted a few times. This may arise from a read error, as a much more abundant clone is one base away. The V and J genes are TRBV2 and TRBJ1-1, with a tentative D call TRBD1 (6 bases). Trimming removed 9 bases at V and 4 bases at J, with 18 bases between. The CDR3 length is 14 residues. The germline V gene encodes CDR1 SNHLY and CDR2 FYNNEI. The CDR3 is CARRGVAVSTEAFF. In DNA, the CDR3 is TGTGCCAGGAGGGGGGTGGCAGTTAGCACTGAAGCTTTCTTT. The full variable domain, rest sourced from reference TRBV2 and TRBJ1-1, is EPEVTQTPSHQVTQMGQEVILRCVPISNHLYFYWYRQILGQKVEFLVSFYNNEISEKSEIFDDQFSVERPDGSNFTLKIRSTKLEDSAMYFCARRGVAVSTEAFFGQGTRLTVV.

The V call is TRBV24-1, the J call TRBJ1-6; maybe TRBD1 (6 bases). Between the trimmed V and J ends, which lost 7 bases and 7 bases, there was a span of 16 bases. The CDR3 has 15 residues. Germline V CDR1 and CDR2: KGHDR, SFDVKD. CDR3 in amino acids: CATRGAGGDNSPLHF. The CDR3 coding sequence is TGTGCCACCAGGGGGGCGGGAGGGGACAATTCACCCCTCCACTTT.

This clonotype was counted ten times or more. The chain combines TRBV5-1 with TRBJ1-2; the match to TRBD1 covers 9 bases. Germline CDR1 reads SGHRS; CDR2 reads YFSETQ. The CDR3 consists of 15 residues. Trimming took 7 bases from V and 8 from J; bases not matched to a gene: 15. This CDR3 reads CASRPGTGKGGGYTF. In DNA form, the CDR3 reads TGCGCCAGCCGTCCCGGGACAGGGAAAGGTGGCGGCTACACCTTC.

In its sample, this clonotype was seen many times. This rearrangement joins TRBV5-4 to TRBJ2-7; tentative D call: TRBD2 (6 bases). This CDR3 comprises 13 residues. The V and J ends lost 4 bases and 5 bases respectively, with 13 bases between them. CDR1 and CDR2 (germline): SGHNT, YYREEE (reference sequence). Here the CDR3 reads CASSEGGVDEQYF. The CDR3 DNA reads as TGTGCCAGCAGCGAAGGAGGGGTCGACGAGCAGTACTTC.

The chain recombines TRBV29-1 with TRBJ1-2; D call uncertain. Looked up from germline, CDR1 is SQVTM and CDR2 is ANQGSEA. Trimming shortened V by 3 bases and J by 4 bases, and 6 bases separated the two germline ends. This CDR3 contains 11 residues. As DNA, the CDR3 is TGCAGCGTTGATTCGCGCTATGGCTACACCTTC. This codes for CSVDSRYGYTF.